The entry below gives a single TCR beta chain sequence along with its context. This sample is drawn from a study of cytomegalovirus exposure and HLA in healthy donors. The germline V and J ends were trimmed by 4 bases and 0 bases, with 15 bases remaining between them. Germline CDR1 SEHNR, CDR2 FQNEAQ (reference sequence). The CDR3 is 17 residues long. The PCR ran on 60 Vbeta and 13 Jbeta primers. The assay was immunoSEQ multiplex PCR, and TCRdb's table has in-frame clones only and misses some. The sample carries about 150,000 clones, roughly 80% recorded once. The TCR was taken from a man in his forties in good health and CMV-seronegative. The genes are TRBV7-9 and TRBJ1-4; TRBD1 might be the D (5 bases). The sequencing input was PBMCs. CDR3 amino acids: CASSSRRGSATNEKLFF. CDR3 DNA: TGTGCCAGCAGCTCACGACGGGGGAGTGCAACTAATGAAAAACTGTTTTTT.